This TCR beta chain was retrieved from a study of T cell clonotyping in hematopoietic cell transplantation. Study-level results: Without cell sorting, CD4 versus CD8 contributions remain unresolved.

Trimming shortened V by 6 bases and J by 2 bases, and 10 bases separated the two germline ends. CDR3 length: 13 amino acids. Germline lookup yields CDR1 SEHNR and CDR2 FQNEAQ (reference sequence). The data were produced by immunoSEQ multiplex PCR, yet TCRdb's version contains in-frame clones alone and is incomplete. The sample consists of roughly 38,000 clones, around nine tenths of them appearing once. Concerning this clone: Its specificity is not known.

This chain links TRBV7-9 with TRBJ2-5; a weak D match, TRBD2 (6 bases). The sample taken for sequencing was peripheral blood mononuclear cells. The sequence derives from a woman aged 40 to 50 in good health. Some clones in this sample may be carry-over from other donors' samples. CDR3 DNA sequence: TGTGCCAGCAGTCACGGAGGGCAAGAGACCCAGTACTTC. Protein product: CASSHGGQETQYF.